A single sample gave rise to the 28 T cell receptor beta chains below, sequenced in a study of brain T cells in children with intractable seizures. Method: immunoSEQ multiplex PCR; TCRdb's copy keeps in-frame clones and lacks some. The repertoire has under 150,000 clones, around 94% of them found once; the top ten carry under 4.5%. Sequencing was performed on peripheral blood, taken at surgery. These receptors came from a boy under three years old with hemimegalencephaly and intractable seizures.

CDR3 sequence: CASSESDNSPLHF. CDR3 DNA: TGCGCCAGCAGTGAGTCGGATAATTCACCCCTCCACTTT. The J gene is TRBJ1-6, the V gene TRBV10-2, with D uncertain. CDR3 length equals 13 residues. Trimming left V 0 bases short and J 5 bases short, with 2 bases between. Germline CDR1 WSHSY, CDR2 SAAADI.

V usage is TRBV28 and J usage is TRBJ1-2; no clear D. Germline loops: CDR1 MDHEN, CDR2 SYDVKM. This CDR3 comprises 12 residues. V dropped 4 bases and J dropped 7 bases, with 10 bases sitting between them. This CDR3 is CASSSAGFGYTF. The DNA for the CDR3 is TGTGCCAGCAGTTCAGCGGGGTTTGGCTACACCTTC.

The chain is built from TRBV21-1 and TRBJ2-7; the table gives TRBD2 as D, unverified against the DNA. TRBV21-1 is termed a pseudogene. The CDR3 is 15 residues long. The DNA of the CDR3 is TGTCCCAATGTCTGGGCTAGCGGCCCATCCTACGAGCAGTACTTC. It translates to CPNVWASGPSYEQYF.

This chain's CDR3 is CASSAPARRNEQFF. CDR3 sequence (DNA): TGTGCCAGCAGCGCCCCAGCAAGGAGGAATGAGCAGTTCTTC. V and J are TRBV11-3 and TRBJ2-1, with a weak D call TRBD2 (5 bases). The CDR3 runs to 14 residues. Trimming took off 5 bases at V and 7 bases at J, with 15 bases between the two ends. Germline V gene lookup returns CDR1 SGHNT and CDR2 YENEEA.

This chain joins TRBV9 and TRBJ1-4; possible D gene TRBD1, 5 bases. V lost 0 bases and J lost 8, with 14 bases in between. The germline V gene encodes CDR1 SGDLS and CDR2 YYNGEE. The CDR3 spans 15 residues. CDR3 DNA sequence: TGTGCCAGCAGCGTAGGTGCAGGGCGTTGGGAAAAACTGTTTTTT. Translated: CASSVGAGRWEKLFF.

The CDR3 DNA follows: TGTGCCAGCAGCCTTAGAGGGAGCCAAGAGACCCAGTACTTC. Translation gives CASSLRGSQETQYF. The chain links TRBV7-9 to TRBJ2-5, with D possibly TRBD2 on 5 matching bases. The V end lost 5 bases, the J end lost 1 base, and 11 bases lay between the germline ends. Germline V gene sequence: CDR1 SEHNR, CDR2 FQNEAQ (reference sequence). The CDR3 contains 14 residues.

The chain carries TRBV7-9 and TRBJ2-5; TRBD1 matches 9 bases. Germline V gives CDR1 SEHNR, CDR2 FQNEAQ (reference sequence). This CDR3 comprises 15 residues. With 1 base clipped from V and 3 bases from J, the junction kept 3 bases outside the gene matches. The chain's CDR3 is CASSLGRTGEETQYF. Here the CDR3 DNA reads TGTGCCAGCAGCTTAGGGAGGACAGGGGAAGAGACCCAGTACTTC.

This clone was counted a single time. The rearrangement joins TRBV12-3 or TRBV12-4 to TRBJ1-4; D may be TRBD1 (5 bases). V lost 5 bases to trimming and J lost 8 bases, with 12 bases between them. The CDR3 runs to 13 residues. The CDR3 spells CASSPRDHEKLFF. The CDR3 nucleotides read TGTGCCAGCAGTCCGAGGGACCACGAAAAACTGTTTTTT.

A single count supports this clone. This rearrangement joins TRBV5-1 to TRBJ2-7, with TRBD2 matching over 9 bases. V gave up 1 base and J gave up 4 bases; unmatched junction bases: 0. The CDR3 sequence is 13 residues long. The germline CDR1 and CDR2 sequences are SGHRS and YFSETQ. CDR3 nucleotides: TGCGCCAGCAGCTTGCTAGCGGGATACGAGCAGTACTTC. Amino acid sequence: CASSLLAGYEQYF.

Turning to this clone: Distinct nucleotide sequences in the sample also encode this CDR3. V is TRBV28 and J is TRBJ2-7; D possibly corresponds to TRBD1 (5 bases). Looked up from germline, CDR1 is MDHEN and CDR2 is SYDVKM. The V gene lost 4 bases and the J gene lost 3 bases, with 7 bases spanning the gap. The CDR3 contains 12 residues. The CDR3 bases are TGTGCCAGCAGTTCCGACAGCTACGAGCAGTACTTC. It translates to CASSSDSYEQYF.

This sequence joins TRBV6-5 and TRBJ2-5, with a possible D match to TRBD2 (5 bases). The CDR3 has 13 amino acids. V lost 2 bases, J lost 2 bases, and 6 bases lay in between. CDR1 is MNHEY and CDR2 is SVGAGI in the germline V gene. CDR3 residues: CASSYTGQETQYF. The CDR3 region has the DNA TGTGCCAGCAGTTACACGGGGCAAGAGACCCAGTACTTC.

This chain connects TRBV7-9 to TRBJ2-1; D is unresolved. Trimming removed 1 base from V and 12 bases from J, with 10 bases in between. The CDR3 consists of 12 residues. The germline V gene has CDR1 SEHNR and CDR2 FQNEAQ (reference sequence). The CDR3 DNA follows: TGTGCCAGCAGCTTAGTTCGTGGGTCGCAGTTCTTC. It is translated as CASSLVRGSQFF.

About this clone itself: Other DNA sequences within the sample encode an identical CDR3. The rearrangement uses TRBV10-3 and TRBJ2-3; D not certain. Between the trimmed V and J ends, which lost 3 bases and 4 bases, there was a span of 2 bases. Germline CDR1 ENHRY, CDR2 SYGVKD. This CDR3 has 11 residues. This CDR3 reads CAISEADTQYF. In DNA, the CDR3 is TGTGCCATCAGTGAAGCAGATACGCAGTATTTT.

The chain recombines TRBV5-4 with TRBJ2-7, with 9 bases fitting TRBD2. Germline CDR1 and CDR2: SGHNT and YYREEE (reference sequence). The CDR3 is 13 amino acids. Trimming at V came to 2 bases and at J to 6 bases, leaving 3 bases not matched to a gene. CDR3 amino acids: CASSLAGGFEQYF. The CDR3, as DNA: TGTGCCAGCAGCTTAGCGGGAGGTTTCGAGCAGTACTTC.

The chain has TRBV10-3 and TRBJ1-5; a weak D match, TRBD1 (5 bases). CDR3 length: 13 residues. CDR1 and CDR2 from the germline V gene are ENHRY and SYGVKD. V was trimmed by 6 bases and J by 3 bases, leaving 9 bases between them. CDR3 DNA sequence: TGTGCCATCAGGGACACCCTCAATCAGCCCCAGCATTTT. This codes for CAIRDTLNQPQHF.

This clone showed up just once. The V gene is TRBV27, the J gene TRBJ1-5, with D uncertain. The germline V gene has CDR1 MNHEY and CDR2 SMNVEV (reference sequence). The CDR3 totals 14 residues. The V end lost 5 bases, the J end lost 0 bases, and 8 bases lay between the germline ends. CDR3 protein: CASSQTDSNQPQHF. CDR3 sequence (DNA): TGTGCCAGCAGTCAGACCGATAGCAATCAGCCCCAGCATTTT.

This clone was seen once. The chain uses TRBV28 and TRBJ1-6; the D is unclear. This CDR3 has 18 amino acids. The germline V gene encodes CDR1 MDHEN and CDR2 SYDVKM. Trimming stripped 2 bases from V and 0 bases from J, with 14 bases between. The CDR3 DNA is TGTGCCAGCAGTTTAGCCATAGGGAGAAGCTCCTATAATTCACCCCTCCACTTT. This gives the protein CASSLAIGRSSYNSPLHF.

In DNA form, the CDR3 reads TGTGCCAGCCGGTCTGGGGGAGGGCCCCACAATGAGCAGTTCTTC. Translation gives CASRSGGGPHNEQFF. The V gene is TRBV28, the J gene TRBJ2-1; TRBD2 aligns across 7 bases. The CDR3 covers 15 residues. The V gene's germline CDR1 is MDHEN and CDR2 SYDVKM. Unmatched junction bases numbered 12, after V lost 8 bases and J lost 5 bases.

CDR3 amino acids: CASKTGTGRTEAFF. The CDR3 DNA reads TGTGCCAGCAAGACCGGGACAGGGAGGACTGAAGCTTTCTTT. The rearrangement uses TRBV6-5 and TRBJ1-1; TRBD1 agrees at 9 bases. From germline, CDR1 is MNHEY and CDR2 SVGAGI. The J segment lost 5 bases and the V segment lost 7 bases, leaving 8 bases of the junction unmatched. The CDR3 runs 14 residues.

This clone was counted once. The rearrangement joins TRBV19 to TRBJ1-5; D is possibly TRBD1 (6 bases). Germline V gene lookup returns CDR1 LNHDA and CDR2 SQIVND (reference sequence). The CDR3 is 15 residues long. Trimming removed 7 bases from V and 1 base from J, with 14 bases in between. The CDR3 region is CASNTQGRSNQPQHF. As DNA, the CDR3 is TGTGCCAGTAACACACAGGGTCGGAGCAATCAGCCCCAGCATTTT.

The chain combines TRBV29-1 with TRBJ2-3; D is unclear. The germline CDR1 and CDR2 sequences are SQVTM and ANQGSEA. This CDR3 has 11 residues. The V end lost 5 bases, the J end lost 2 bases, and 5 bases lay between the germline ends. CDR3 in amino acids: CSVRLTDTQYF. The CDR3 coding sequence is TGCAGCGTTCGGCTCACAGATACGCAGTATTTT.

The rearrangement links TRBV2 to TRBJ2-5, with 12 bases identical to TRBD2. Germline values: CDR1 SNHLY, CDR2 FYNNEI. The junction had 7 bases not matched to a gene; V was cut back by 3 bases and J by 2 bases. The CDR3 contains 17 residues. CDR3 bases: TGTGCCAGCAGTGAGCGGCTAGCGGGAGGGCCTCAAGAGACCCAGTACTTC. This codes for CASSERLAGGPQETQYF.

CDR3 protein: CASSAGQGNSPLHF. DNA for the CDR3: TGTGCCAGCAGCGCGGGACAGGGGAACTCACCCCTCCACTTT. The chain has TRBV7-9 and TRBJ1-6; TRBD1 matches 10 bases. CDR3 length: 14 amino acids. The V gene end was trimmed by 5 bases and the J gene end by 10 bases; junction bases not matched to a gene: 5. CDR1 is SEHNR, CDR2 FQNEAQ, per germline (reference sequence).

The chain recombines TRBV27 with TRBJ2-5; D is possibly TRBD1 (6 bases). The length of the CDR3 is 17 residues. V was trimmed by 10 bases and J by 2 bases, leaving 26 bases between them. Germline V gene lookup returns CDR1 MNHEY and CDR2 SMNVEV (reference sequence). CDR3 loop: CATTLFPNRVGQETQYF. DNA for the CDR3: TGTGCCACCACCCTCTTCCCTAACAGGGTGGGACAAGAGACCCAGTACTTC.

The chain is built from TRBV4-3 and TRBJ1-5; D not certain. The V end lost 4 bases, the J end lost 5 bases, and 9 bases lay between the germline ends. This CDR3 is built from 13 residues. CDR1 is LGHNA, CDR2 YSLEER, per germline. The CDR3 region is CASSLGRYQPQHF. For the CDR3, the DNA is TGCGCCAGCAGCCTAGGACGGTATCAGCCCCAGCATTTT.

V gene TRBV5-1 combines with J gene TRBJ1-5, with 7 nucleotides matching TRBD1. The CDR3 contains 15 residues. The germline V gene has CDR1 SGHRS and CDR2 YFSETQ. V was pared by 2 bases and J by 0 bases, with 2 bases of the junction left unmatched. CDR3 in amino acids: CASSFTGDSNQPQHF. Written as DNA, the CDR3 is TGCGCCAGCAGCTTTACAGGGGATAGCAATCAGCCCCAGCATTTT. Variable domain in full (rest from reference TRBV5-1 and TRBJ1-5): KAGVTQTPRYLIKTRGQQVTLSCSPISGHRSVSWYQQTPGQGLQFLFEYFSETQRNKGNFPGRFSGRQFSNSRSEMNVSTLELGDSALYLCASSFTGDSNQPQHFGDGTRLSIL.

In nucleotides, the CDR3 is TGTGCCAGCACGGACGGGACAGGGGGACACAATGAGCAGTTCTTC. As protein: CASTDGTGGHNEQFF. The chain recombines TRBV6-5 with TRBJ2-1, with 11 bases that match TRBD1. V trimming: 7 bases; J trimming: 5 bases; junction bases outside the gene matches: 7. The CDR3 runs 15 residues. Germline CDR1 MNHEY, CDR2 SVGAGI.

In this sample, this clone turned up a few times. The CDR3 nucleotides read TGTGCCACGAATGTTCGGGGACTAGTCTCCTACGAGCAGTACTTC. It translates to CATNVRGLVSYEQYF. The chain combines TRBV28 with TRBJ2-7, with 8 positions matching TRBD2. The V gene end was trimmed by 10 bases and the J gene end by 0 bases; junction bases not matched to a gene: 11. CDR1 and CDR2 (germline): MDHEN, SYDVKM. The CDR3 has 15 residues.